Reported below is one T cell receptor beta chain. What it binds is not known. Additional DNA sequences in this sample encode the identical CDR3. Original data processing: Because ImmunoSEQ provided only junction sequences with no quality scores, the filtering differed. Clones were sequenced by immunoSEQ multiplex PCR, and TCRdb holds only the in-frame ones, with some missing. The V and J calls and clone size come from that table; D and trimming were worked out from the DNA. The sample contains approximately 2.1 million clones, 80% to 95% of which appear only once. The sample originates from a study of shared clonotypes between healthy human individuals. The germline CDR1 and CDR2 sequences are MNHNS and SASEGT. Trimming cost V 1 base and J 1 base, with 8 bases left between them. CDR3 length: 14 amino acids. Notes on the study in general: Richness estimates generally favored naive over memory subsets. Sharing across several donors was seen in 5% to 5.5% of naive CD4 clonotypes.

The V and J genes are TRBV6-1 and TRBJ2-7; D uncertain. This sequence was found in a man aged 18 to 29 in good health. Some clones in this sample may be carry-over from other donors' samples. Sequencing was done on a sample of naive CD4+ T cells from PBMCs. Subset described: CD45RA+ positively selected. The DNA for the CDR3 is TGTGCCAGCAGTGAAGTGCGCCGGTCCTACGAGCAGTACTTC. Its translation: CASSEVRRSYEQYF.